The next 9 T cell receptor beta chains were all read from a single sample in a study of shared clonotypes between healthy human individuals. The assay was immunoSEQ multiplex PCR, and TCRdb's table has in-frame clones only and misses some. The sample carries 2 million to 2.5 million clones, under 97% recorded once. Sequenced: naive CD4+ T cells sorted from blood. As for subset: CD45RA+ positively selected. These receptors were obtained from a man between 18 and 35 years old in good health.

The chain has TRBV10-3 and TRBJ2-3, with D hard to call. Trimming shortened V by 7 bases and J by 6 bases, and 14 bases separated the two germline ends. The V gene's germline CDR1 is ENHRY and CDR2 SYGVKD. The CDR3 contains 13 residues. CDR3 in DNA: TGTGCCATCAAAGGGCCCGCTGGGGATACGCAGTATTTT. As protein: CAIKGPAGDTQYF.

Note on this clone: Other DNA sequences in the sample encode the same CDR3. The CDR3, as DNA: TGTGCCAGCAGGGAGCAGGGTGATCAGCCCCAGCATTTT. Encoded protein: CASREQGDQPQHF. This chain connects TRBV28 to TRBJ1-5, with TRBD1 as a possible D gene (5 bases). V lost 6 bases to trimming and J lost 5 bases, with 11 bases between them. The CDR3 consists of 13 residues. Looked up from germline, CDR1 is MDHEN and CDR2 is SYDVKM.

The genes are TRBV28 and TRBJ1-2, with D perhaps matching TRBD1 (6 bases). In germline, CDR1 is MDHEN, CDR2 SYDVKM. This CDR3 has 14 residues. Trimming shortened V by 2 bases and J by 4 bases, and 11 bases separated the two germline ends. DNA for the CDR3: TGTGCCAGCAGTTTACGAACAGGGATCTATGGCTACACCTTC. Encoded protein: CASSLRTGIYGYTF.

The chain recombines TRBV20-1 with TRBJ2-5, with D uncertain. This CDR3 spans 10 amino acids. Trimming shortened V by 4 bases and J by 4 bases, and 4 bases separated the two germline ends. Germline V gene lookup returns CDR1 DFQATT and CDR2 SNEGSKA (reference sequence). This CDR3 reads CSAILETQYF. CDR3 nucleotides: TGCAGTGCTATTCTAGAGACCCAGTACTTC.

This rearrangement joins TRBV28 to TRBJ2-7; 7 bases line up with TRBD1. This CDR3 spans 16 amino acids. J lost 1 base, V lost 2 bases, and 8 bases had no gene match. Germline assignment: CDR1 MDHEN and CDR2 SYDVKM. As DNA, the CDR3 is TGTGCCAGCAGTTTACCCCCCGGGACAGAATCCTACGAGCAGTACTTC. Translation gives CASSLPPGTESYEQYF.

The genes are TRBV19 and TRBJ2-4; unclear D gene. The length of the CDR3 is 16 residues. Germline-derived CDR1 and CDR2 are LNHDA and SQIVND (reference sequence). V lost 5 bases, J lost 2 bases, and 16 bases lay in between. The CDR3 bases are TGTGCCAGTAGTCTAAGAAGCCTCGTACCCAAAAACATTCAGTACTTC. This codes for CASSLRSLVPKNIQYF.

V gene TRBV6-6 combines with J gene TRBJ2-7; D gene ambiguous. This CDR3 is built from 14 residues. V lost 6 bases and J lost 1, with 13 bases in between. The germline V gene has CDR1 MNHNY and CDR2 SVGAGI (reference sequence). The CDR3 coding sequence is TGTGCCAGCAGCCTCCCGTCGAGTTCCTACGAGCAGTACTTC. The encoded protein is CASSLPSSSYEQYF.

The chain is built from TRBV28 and TRBJ1-5; 8 bases fit TRBD1. Germline CDR1 is MDHEN and CDR2 is SYDVKM. The CDR3 extends over 12 amino acids. CDR3 loop: CALGQGGKPQHF. CDR3 coding DNA: TGTGCACTAGGACAGGGTGGGAAGCCCCAGCATTTT.

The table lists this clone with a count of one. The chain combines TRBV6-5 with TRBJ1-6; a possible D gene is TRBD1 (6 bases). V lost 5 bases, J lost 5 bases, and 13 bases lay in between. Germline V gives CDR1 MNHEY, CDR2 SVGAGI. CDR3 length: 15 residues. CDR3 bases: TGTGCCAGCAGTCAGTCCGGGGGCAATAATTCACCCCTCCACTTT. The encoded protein is CASSQSGGNNSPLHF.